This is a list of T cell receptor beta chains from one sample in a study of cytomegalovirus exposure and HLA in healthy donors. Some clones are missing from TCRdb's copy, which holds only in-frame ones; the method was immunoSEQ multiplex PCR. The sample lists almost 75,000 clones; roughly 80% were seen once. The sample comprised PBMCs. Receptor source: a man aged 25-45 years in good health and CMV-seronegative. CDR3s include the opening cysteine and the closing phenylalanine or tryptophan. Each record gives: V gene, D gene, clone size, J gene, CDR3 DNA, CDR3 protein. The D gene is left open where the match is weak. Where a row states a size, it is once, few, many or the class of an expanded clone; other rows omit it.

v_gene: TRBV6-6
d_gene: NA
abundance: many
j_gene: TRBJ2-6
CDR3nt: TGTGCCAGCAGTTACTCTAGCTCTGGGGCCAACGTCCTGACTTTC
CDR3aa: CASSYSSSGANVLTF

v_gene: TRBV25-1
d_gene: NA
abundance: NA
j_gene: TRBJ2-5
CDR3nt: TGTGCCAGCAGTGAATTTGGGAGGGGGGAGACCCAGTACTTC
CDR3aa: CASSEFGRGETQYF

v_gene: TRBV5-5
d_gene: NA
abundance: NA
j_gene: TRBJ1-6
CDR3nt: TGTGCCAGCAGCTTGTTGGCAGGACCGAGGGCGAATTCACCCCTCCACTTT
CDR3aa: CASSLLAGPRANSPLHF

v_gene: TRBV6-5
d_gene: NA
abundance: NA
j_gene: TRBJ1-2
CDR3nt: TGTGCCAGCAGTTTGACAGAATTTGGATATGGCTACACCTTC
CDR3aa: CASSLTEFGYGYTF

v_gene: TRBV12-5
d_gene: NA
abundance: NA
j_gene: TRBJ1-2
CDR3nt: TGTGCTAGTGGTTTCGGAGGGAAGGAGGTGATCGGATATGGCTACACCTTC
CDR3aa: CASGFGGKEVIGYGYTF

v_gene: TRBV9
d_gene: NA
abundance: NA
j_gene: TRBJ2-7
CDR3nt: TGTGCCAGCAGCGCGTCTGTGGACGGGACCTACGAGCAGTACTTC
CDR3aa: CASSASVDGTYEQYF

v_gene: TRBV7-2
d_gene: NA
abundance: NA
j_gene: TRBJ2-2
CDR3nt: TGTGCCAGCAGCTTATTTAGACAAAACACCGGGGAGCTGTTTTTT
CDR3aa: CASSLFRQNTGELFF

v_gene: TRBV2
d_gene: NA
abundance: few
j_gene: TRBJ2-7
CDR3nt: TGTGCCAGCAGTGACTATAACTACGAGCAGTACTTC
CDR3aa: CASSDYNYEQYF

v_gene: TRBV4-1
d_gene: NA
abundance: NA
j_gene: TRBJ1-2
CDR3nt: TGCGCCAGCAGTTTACAGGGTCTGGACTATGGCTACACCTTC
CDR3aa: CASSLQGLDYGYTF

v_gene: TRBV27
d_gene: TRBD1
abundance: NA
j_gene: TRBJ1-2
CDR3nt: TGTGCCAGCAGTTCTCGACAGGGAGAGGGTAATGGCTACACCTTC
CDR3aa: CASSSRQGEGNGYTF

v_gene: TRBV4-1
d_gene: NA
abundance: NA
j_gene: TRBJ2-3
CDR3nt: TGCGCCAGCAGCCAAGATTTCCAAAACACAGATACGCAGTATTTT
CDR3aa: CASSQDFQNTDTQYF